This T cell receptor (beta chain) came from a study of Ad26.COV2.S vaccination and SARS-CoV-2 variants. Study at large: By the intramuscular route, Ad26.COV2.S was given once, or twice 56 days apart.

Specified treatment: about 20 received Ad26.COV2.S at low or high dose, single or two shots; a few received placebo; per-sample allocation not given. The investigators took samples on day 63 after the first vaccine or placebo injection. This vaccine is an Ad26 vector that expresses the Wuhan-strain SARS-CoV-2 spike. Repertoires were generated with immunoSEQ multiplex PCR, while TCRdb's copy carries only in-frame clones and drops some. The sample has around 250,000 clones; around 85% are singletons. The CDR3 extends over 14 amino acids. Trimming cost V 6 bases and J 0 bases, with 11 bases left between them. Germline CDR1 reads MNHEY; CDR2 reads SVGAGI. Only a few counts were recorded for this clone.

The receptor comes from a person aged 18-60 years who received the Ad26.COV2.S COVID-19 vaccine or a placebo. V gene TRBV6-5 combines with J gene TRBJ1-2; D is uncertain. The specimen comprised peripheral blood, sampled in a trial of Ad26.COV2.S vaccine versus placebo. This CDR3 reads CASSRTDPNYGYTF. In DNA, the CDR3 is TGTGCCAGCAGCAGAACAGACCCTAACTATGGCTACACCTTC.